The present T cell receptor beta chain was sequenced within a study of cytomegalovirus exposure and HLA in healthy donors. Regarding this clone: The antigen is undetermined.

CDR1 GTSNPN and CDR2 SVGIG come from the germline V gene (reference sequence). The CDR3 loop spans 17 amino acids. Trimming at V came to 3 bases and at J to 3 bases, leaving 12 bases not matched to a gene. Study results and caveats: Reports credit the classifier with highly specific, highly sensitive diagnosis of cytomegalovirus status.

Data came from immunoSEQ multiplex PCR; TCRdb stores just in-frame clones and leaves some out. The sample carries tens of thousands of clones, approximately 84% recorded once. The study drew the donors from its approximately 120-subject validation cohort, separate from the approximately 700-subject first cohort. The sequence derives from a woman under 30 in good health and CMV-seropositive. The genes are TRBV30 and TRBJ2-2; TRBD1 aligns across 8 bases. The sequencing input was PBMCs. The CDR3 loop reads CAWRLVRDRQYTGELFF. CDR3 DNA: TGTGCCTGGAGATTAGTTCGGGACAGGCAATACACCGGGGAGCTGTTTTTT.